The clone carrying this TCR beta chain is hyperexpanded in the sample. These data are taken from a study of blood T cell repertoires in COVID-19. Study summary: Sample material is recorded as cDNA or gDNA derived from T cells, B-cell-depleted T cells, or PBMCs.

Germline CDR1 is SGHNT and CDR2 is YENEEA. V shed 1 base and J shed 10 bases, with 13 bases lying between them. The CDR3 has 13 amino acids. Methods used by the authors: By means of reference gene primer amplification, nucleated cell counts were estimated. Clones were read by immunoSEQ multiplex PCR, and TCRdb kept only the in-frame ones, dropping some. The V and J calls and clone size are taken from that table; D and trimming were inferred from the DNA. The table shows 4,500 to 6,000 clones, with about 76% occurring only once. The specimen was peripheral blood. This clonotype was sampled from a human donor in a cohort sampled during active COVID-19. The V call is TRBV11-3, the J call TRBJ1-1, with a weak D call TRBD1 (6 bases). The CDR3 is CASSLVGDNRAFF. CDR3 sequence (DNA): TGTGCCAGCAGCTTAGTGGGGGACAATCGAGCTTTCTTT.